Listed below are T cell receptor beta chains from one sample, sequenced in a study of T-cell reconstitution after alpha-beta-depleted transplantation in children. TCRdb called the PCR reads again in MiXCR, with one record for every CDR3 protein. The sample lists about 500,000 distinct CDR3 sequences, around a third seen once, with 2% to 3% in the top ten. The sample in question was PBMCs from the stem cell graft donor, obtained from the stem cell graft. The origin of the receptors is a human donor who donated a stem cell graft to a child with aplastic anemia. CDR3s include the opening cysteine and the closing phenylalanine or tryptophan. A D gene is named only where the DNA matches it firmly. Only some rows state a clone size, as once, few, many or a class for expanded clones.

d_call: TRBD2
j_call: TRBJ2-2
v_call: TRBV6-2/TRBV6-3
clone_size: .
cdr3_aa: CASSIWLAANTGELFF
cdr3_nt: TGTGCCAGCAGCATCTGGCTAGCGGCCAACACCGGGGAGCTGTTTTTT

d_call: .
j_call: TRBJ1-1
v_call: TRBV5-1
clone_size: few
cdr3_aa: CASRLGLVTEAFF
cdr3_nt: TGCGCCAGCAGACTGGGGCTGGTCACTGAAGCTTTCTTT

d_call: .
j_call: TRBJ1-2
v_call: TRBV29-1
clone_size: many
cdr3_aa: CSGGQTNYGYTF
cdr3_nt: TGCAGCGGCGGACAGACTAACTATGGCTACACCTTC

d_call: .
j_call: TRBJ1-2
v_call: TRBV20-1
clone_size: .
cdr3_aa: CSARVQGAWGYTF
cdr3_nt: TGCAGTGCTAGAGTACAGGGCGCGTGGGGCTACACCTTC

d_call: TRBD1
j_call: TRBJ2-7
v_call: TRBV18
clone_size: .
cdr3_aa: CASSNRGRDREQYF
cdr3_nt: TGTGCCAGCTCAAACAGGGGGCGCGATCGCGAGCAGTACTTC

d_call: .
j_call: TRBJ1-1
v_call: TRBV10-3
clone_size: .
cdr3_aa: CAISEQGDTEAFF
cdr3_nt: TGTGCCATCAGTGAACAGGGAGACACTGAAGCTTTCTTT

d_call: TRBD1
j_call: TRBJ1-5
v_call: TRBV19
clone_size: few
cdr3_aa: CASSWGTESNQPQHF
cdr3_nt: TGTGCCAGTAGTTGGGGGACAGAGTCGAATCAGCCCCAGCATTTT

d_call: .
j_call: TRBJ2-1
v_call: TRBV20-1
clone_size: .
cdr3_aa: CGAGRSYNEQFF
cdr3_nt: TGCGGAGCGGGTCGCTCCTACAATGAGCAGTTCTTC

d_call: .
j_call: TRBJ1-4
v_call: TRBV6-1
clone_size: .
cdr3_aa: CASGKTAGFNEKLFF
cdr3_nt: TGTGCCAGCGGGAAAACAGCGGGGTTTAATGAAAAACTGTTTTTT

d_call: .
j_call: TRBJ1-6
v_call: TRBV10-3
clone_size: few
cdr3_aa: CAISEMDYSPLHF
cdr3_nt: TGTGCCATCAGTGAGATGGATTATTCACCCCTCCACTTT

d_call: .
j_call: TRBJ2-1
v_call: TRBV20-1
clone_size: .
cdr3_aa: CSAPNPGNNEQFF
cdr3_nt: TGCAGTGCCCCCAACCCCGGGAACAATGAGCAGTTCTTC